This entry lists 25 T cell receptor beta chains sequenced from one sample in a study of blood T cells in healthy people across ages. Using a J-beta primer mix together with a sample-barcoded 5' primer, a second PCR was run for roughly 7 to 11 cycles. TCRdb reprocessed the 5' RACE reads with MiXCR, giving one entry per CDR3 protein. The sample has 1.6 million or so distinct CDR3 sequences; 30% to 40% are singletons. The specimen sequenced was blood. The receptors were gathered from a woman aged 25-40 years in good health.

The CDR3 loop is CASNCIADTDTQYF. Here the CDR3 DNA reads TGTGCCAGCAATTGCATTGCGGACACAGATACGCAGTATTTT. The rearrangement joins TRBV28 to TRBJ2-3; D is uncertain. With 7 bases removed from V and 2 bases from J, the gap between germline ends came to 13 bases. CDR1 MDHEN and CDR2 SYDVKM come from the germline V gene. CDR3 size: 14 residues.

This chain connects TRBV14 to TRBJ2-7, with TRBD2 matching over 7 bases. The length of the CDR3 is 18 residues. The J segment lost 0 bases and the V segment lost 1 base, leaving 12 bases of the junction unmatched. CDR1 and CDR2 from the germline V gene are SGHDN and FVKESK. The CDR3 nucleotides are TGTGCCAGCAGCCAAGGCAGTGGGGGGGAAAGGCCCTCCTACGAGCAGTACTTC. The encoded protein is CASSQGSGGERPSYEQYF.

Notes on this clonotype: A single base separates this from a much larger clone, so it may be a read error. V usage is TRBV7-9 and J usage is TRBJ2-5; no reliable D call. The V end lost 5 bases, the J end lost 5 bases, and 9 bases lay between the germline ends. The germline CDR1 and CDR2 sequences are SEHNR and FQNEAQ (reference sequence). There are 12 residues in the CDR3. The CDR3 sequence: CASSLYTETQYF. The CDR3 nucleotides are TGTGCCAGCAGCCTCTATACTGAGACCCAGTACTTC.

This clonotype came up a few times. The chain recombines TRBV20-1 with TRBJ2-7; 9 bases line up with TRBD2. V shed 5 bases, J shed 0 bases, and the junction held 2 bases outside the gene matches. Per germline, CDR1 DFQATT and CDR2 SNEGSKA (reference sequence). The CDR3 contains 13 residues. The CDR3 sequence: CSAQRGVSYEQYF. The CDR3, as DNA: TGCAGTGCTCAGCGGGGGGTCTCCTACGAGCAGTACTTC.

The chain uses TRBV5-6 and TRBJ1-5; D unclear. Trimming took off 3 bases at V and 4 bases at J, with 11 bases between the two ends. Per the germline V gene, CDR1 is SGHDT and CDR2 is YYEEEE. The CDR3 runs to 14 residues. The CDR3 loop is CASSSHSSNQPQHF. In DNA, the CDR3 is TGTGCCAGCAGCTCCCACTCTAGTAATCAGCCCCAGCATTTT.

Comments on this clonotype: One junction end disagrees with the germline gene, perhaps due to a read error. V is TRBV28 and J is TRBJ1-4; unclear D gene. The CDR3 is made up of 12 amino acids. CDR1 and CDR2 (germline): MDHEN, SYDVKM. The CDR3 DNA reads TGTGTCAGCAGTTTGACAAGGGAAAAACTGTTTTTT. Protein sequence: CVSSLTREKLFF. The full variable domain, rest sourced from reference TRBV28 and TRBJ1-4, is DVKVTQSSRYLVKRTGEKVFLECVQDMDHENMFWYRQDPGLGLRLIYFSYDVKMKEKGDIPEGYSVSREKKERFSLILESASTNQTSMYLCVSSLTREKLFFGSGTQLSVL.

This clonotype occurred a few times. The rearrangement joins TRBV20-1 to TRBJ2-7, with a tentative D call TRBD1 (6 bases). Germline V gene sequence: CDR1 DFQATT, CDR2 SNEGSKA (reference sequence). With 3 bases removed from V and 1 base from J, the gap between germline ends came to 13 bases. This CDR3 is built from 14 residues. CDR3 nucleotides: TGCAGTGCTAGTCCTAGGACAGAGTCCTACGAGCAGTACTTC. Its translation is CSASPRTESYEQYF.

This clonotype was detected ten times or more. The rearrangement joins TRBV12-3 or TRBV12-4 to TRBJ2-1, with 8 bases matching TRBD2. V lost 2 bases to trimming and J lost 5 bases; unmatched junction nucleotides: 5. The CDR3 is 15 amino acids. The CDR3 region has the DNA TGTGCCAGCAGTTTAACCAGCGGGAGCCACAATGAGCAGTTCTTC. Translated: CASSLTSGSHNEQFF.

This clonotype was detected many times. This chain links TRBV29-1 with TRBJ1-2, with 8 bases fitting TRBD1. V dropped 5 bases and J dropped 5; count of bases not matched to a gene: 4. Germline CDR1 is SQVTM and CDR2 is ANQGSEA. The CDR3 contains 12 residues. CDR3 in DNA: TGCAGCGTTTTGACAGGGGTTTATGGCTACACCTTC. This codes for CSVLTGVYGYTF.

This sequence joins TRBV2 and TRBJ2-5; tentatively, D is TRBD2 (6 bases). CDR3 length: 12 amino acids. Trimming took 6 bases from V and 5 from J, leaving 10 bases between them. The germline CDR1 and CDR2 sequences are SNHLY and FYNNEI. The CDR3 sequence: CASREGRETQYF. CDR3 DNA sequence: TGTGCCAGCAGGGAGGGGCGGGAGACCCAGTACTTC.

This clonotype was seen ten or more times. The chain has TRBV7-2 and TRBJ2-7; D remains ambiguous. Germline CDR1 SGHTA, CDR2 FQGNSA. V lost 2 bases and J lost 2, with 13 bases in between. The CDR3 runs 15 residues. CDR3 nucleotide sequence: TGTGCCAGCAGCTTATATAGTGGAACCACCTACGAGCAGTACTTC. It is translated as CASSLYSGTTYEQYF.

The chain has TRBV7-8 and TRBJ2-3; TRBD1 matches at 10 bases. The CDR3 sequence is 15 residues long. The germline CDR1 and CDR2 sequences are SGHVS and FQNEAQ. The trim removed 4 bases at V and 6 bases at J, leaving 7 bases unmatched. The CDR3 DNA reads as TGTGCCAGCAGCTCTAGACAGGGGGCATGGGATACGCAGTATTTT. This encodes CASSSRQGAWDTQYF.

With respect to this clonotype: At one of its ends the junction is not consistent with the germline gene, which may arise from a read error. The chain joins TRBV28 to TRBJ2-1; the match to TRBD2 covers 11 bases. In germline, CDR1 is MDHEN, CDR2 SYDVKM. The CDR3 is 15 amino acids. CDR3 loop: CASGLAGGPTGEQFF. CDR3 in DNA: TGTGCCAGCGGTTTAGCGGGAGGGCCAACTGGTGAGCAGTTCTTC.

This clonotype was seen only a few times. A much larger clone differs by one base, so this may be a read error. The CDR3 loop is CGGTQGARSPLHF. The CDR3 nucleotides are TGCGGCGGCACACAGGGGGCAAGATCACCCCTCCACTTT. This chain links TRBV20-1 with TRBJ1-6; 9 nucleotides agree with TRBD1. CDR1 is DFQATT and CDR2 is SNEGSKA in the germline V gene (reference sequence). This CDR3 has 13 amino acids.

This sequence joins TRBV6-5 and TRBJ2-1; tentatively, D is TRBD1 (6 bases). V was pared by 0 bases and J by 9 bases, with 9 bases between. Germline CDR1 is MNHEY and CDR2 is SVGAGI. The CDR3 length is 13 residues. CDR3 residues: CASSYSIGGEQFF. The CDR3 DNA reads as TGTGCCAGCAGTTACTCGATAGGGGGTGAGCAGTTCTTC.

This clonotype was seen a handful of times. CDR3 DNA sequence: TGTGCCAGCAGCCTGTGGACAGGGGATGACTATGGCTACACCTTC. Its protein is CASSLWTGDDYGYTF. The genes are TRBV14 and TRBJ1-2; TRBD1 matches 9 bases. Germline V gives CDR1 SGHDN, CDR2 FVKESK. This CDR3 has 15 residues. Germline trimming cut 4 bases from V and 3 bases from J; bases unmatched to any gene: 6. Looking up the rest from reference TRBV14 and TRBJ1-2 gives the full variable domain: EAGVTQFPSHSVIEKGQTVTLRCDPISGHDNLYWYRRVMGKEIKFLLHFVKESKQDESGMPNNRFLAERTGGTYSTLKVQPAELEDSGVYFCASSLWTGDDYGYTFGSGTRLTVV.

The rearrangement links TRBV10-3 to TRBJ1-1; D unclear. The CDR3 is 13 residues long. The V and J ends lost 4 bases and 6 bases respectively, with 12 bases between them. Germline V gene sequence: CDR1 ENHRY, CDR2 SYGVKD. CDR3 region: CAISASTRAEAFF. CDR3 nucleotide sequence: TGTGCCATCAGTGCGTCCACTCGAGCTGAAGCTTTCTTT.

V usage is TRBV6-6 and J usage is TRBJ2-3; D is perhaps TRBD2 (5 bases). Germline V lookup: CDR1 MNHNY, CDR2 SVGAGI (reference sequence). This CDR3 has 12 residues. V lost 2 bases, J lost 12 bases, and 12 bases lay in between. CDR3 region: CASSYGRAEQYF. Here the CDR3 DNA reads TGTGCCAGCAGTTACGGCCGAGCGGAACAGTATTTT.

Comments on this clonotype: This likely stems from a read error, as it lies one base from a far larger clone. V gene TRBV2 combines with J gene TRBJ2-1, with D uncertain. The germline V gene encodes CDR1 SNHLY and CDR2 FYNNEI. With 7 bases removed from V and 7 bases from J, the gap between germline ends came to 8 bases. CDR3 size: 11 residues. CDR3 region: CASNLGNEQFF. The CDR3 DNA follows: TGTGCCAGCAACTTAGGGAATGAGCAGTTCTTC.

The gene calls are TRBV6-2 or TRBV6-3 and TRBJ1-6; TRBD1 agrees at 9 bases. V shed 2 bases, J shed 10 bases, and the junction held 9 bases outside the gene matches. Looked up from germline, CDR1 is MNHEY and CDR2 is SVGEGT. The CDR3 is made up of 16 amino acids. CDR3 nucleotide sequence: TGTGCCAGCAGTTACCTCGTGGGACAGGGTGGATCACCCCTCCACTTT. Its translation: CASSYLVGQGGSPLHF.

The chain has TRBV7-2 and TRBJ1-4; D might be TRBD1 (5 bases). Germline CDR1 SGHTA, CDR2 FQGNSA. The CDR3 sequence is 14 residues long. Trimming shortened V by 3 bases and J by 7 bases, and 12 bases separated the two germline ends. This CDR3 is CASSLGLRGEKLFF. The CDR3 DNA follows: TGTGCCAGCAGCTTGGGGCTCCGGGGTGAAAAACTGTTTTTT. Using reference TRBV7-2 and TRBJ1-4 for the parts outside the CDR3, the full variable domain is GAGVSQSPSNKVTEKGKDVELRCDPISGHTALYWYRQSLGQGLEFLIYFQGNSAPDKSGLPSDRFSAERTGGSVSTLTIQRTQQEDSAVYLCASSLGLRGEKLFFGSGTQLSVL.

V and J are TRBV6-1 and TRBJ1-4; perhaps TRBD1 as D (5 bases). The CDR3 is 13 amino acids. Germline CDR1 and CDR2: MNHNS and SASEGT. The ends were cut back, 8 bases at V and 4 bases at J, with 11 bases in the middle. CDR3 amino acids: CASVKGFNEKLFF. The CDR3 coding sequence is TGTGCCAGCGTAAAGGGGTTTAATGAAAAACTGTTTTTT.

The CDR3 here is CASSETPGLPQHF. The CDR3 region has the DNA TGTGCCAGCAGTGAGACGCCGGGACTCCCCCAGCATTTT. V usage is TRBV28 and J usage is TRBJ1-5; TRBD1 is a possible D gene (5 bases). V was cut by 5 bases and J by 10 bases, with 15 bases left in between. The germline V gene has CDR1 MDHEN and CDR2 SYDVKM. This CDR3 is 13 amino acids long.

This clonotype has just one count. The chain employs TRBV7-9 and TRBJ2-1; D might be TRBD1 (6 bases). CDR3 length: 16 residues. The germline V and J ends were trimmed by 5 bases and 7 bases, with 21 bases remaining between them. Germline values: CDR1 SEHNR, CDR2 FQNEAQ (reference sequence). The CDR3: CASSPRVQGALNEQFF. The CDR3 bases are TGTGCCAGCAGCCCCCGGGTACAGGGTGCATTAAATGAGCAGTTCTTC.

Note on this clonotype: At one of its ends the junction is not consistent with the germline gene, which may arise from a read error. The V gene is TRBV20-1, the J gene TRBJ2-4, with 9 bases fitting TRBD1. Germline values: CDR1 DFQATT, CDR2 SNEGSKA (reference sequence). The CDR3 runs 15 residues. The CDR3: CSAAGTGSSKNIRYF. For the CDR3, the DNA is TGCAGTGCAGCCGGGACAGGGAGTTCCAAAAACATTCGGTACTTC.